These T cell receptor beta chains were read from a single sample in a study of regulatory T cells in long-lasting Graves disease. A single record per CDR3 protein comes from TCRdb applying MiXCR to the multiplex PCR reads. The sample records approximately 390,000 distinct CDR3 sequences, 15% to 20% being singletons. The same data also contributed to another study, on T cells in Graves' hyperthyroidism and ophthalmopathy.

This specimen consisted of peripheral blood mononuclear cells (PBMCs), obtained at new diagnosis, from a patient treated with antithyroid drugs. All receptors come from a woman between 18 and 29 years old with Graves disease. CDR3s include the opening cysteine and the closing phenylalanine or tryptophan. A D gene is named only where the DNA matches it firmly. Clone size appears in some rows only: once, few, many, or a class for an expanded clone.

v_gene	d_gene	len	j_gene	abundance	CDR3aa	CDR3nt
TRBV7-3	TRBD2	15	TRBJ2-7	many	CASSKFGGGSYEQYF	TGTGCCAGCAGCAAATTCGGGGGGGGATCCTACGAGCAGTACTTC
TRBV6-1	NA	13	TRBJ1-2	many	CASSEGESYGYTF	TGTGCCAGCAGTGAAGGAGAGTCCTATGGCTACACCTTC
TRBV5-4	NA	14	TRBJ2-3	NA	CASSLVGGPDTQYF	TGTGCCAGCAGCTTGGTCGGGGGACCAGATACGCAGTATTTT
TRBV5-5	NA	16	TRBJ1-3	NA	CASSLAGTYSGNTIYF	TGTGCCAGCAGCTTGGCCGGGACCTACTCTGGAAACACCATATATTTT
TRBV25-1	NA	14	TRBJ2-3	few	CASSGEGVLDTQYF	TGTGCCAGCAGTGGTGAAGGGGTTTTAGATACGCAGTATTTT
TRBV29-1	TRBD1	14	TRBJ1-2	NA	CSVQATGENYGYTF	TGCAGCGTTCAAGCGACAGGGGAAAACTATGGCTACACCTTC
TRBV10-2	NA	12	TRBJ2-4	few	CASSDGGNIQYF	TGCGCCAGCAGTGATGGTGGGAACATTCAGTACTTC
TRBV28	NA	14	TRBJ1-2	few	CASSSGLGNYGYTF	TGTGCCAGCAGTTCCGGTCTCGGGAACTATGGCTACACCTTC
TRBV2	TRBD2	18	TRBJ2-1	many	CASSEGLWASGRQDEQFF	TGTGCCAGCAGTGAAGGTTTGTGGGCTAGCGGGAGGCAGGATGAGCAGTTCTTC
TRBV24-1	TRBD1	16	TRBJ2-1	many	CATSDSSGTANNEQFF	TGTGCCACCAGTGATTCATCCGGGACAGCAAACAATGAGCAGTTCTTC
TRBV12-3/TRBV12-4	TRBD1	16	TRBJ1-5	many	CASSSSTGFSNQPQHF	TGTGCCAGCAGTTCATCGACAGGGTTCAGCAATCAGCCCCAGCATTTT
TRBV20-1	TRBD1	14	TRBJ1-1	many	CSATQGGQATEAFF	TGCAGTGCTACACAGGGCGGACAGGCCACTGAAGCTTTCTTT
TRBV7-3	NA	12	TRBJ2-7	many	CASSFGKGEQYF	TGTGCCAGCAGCTTTGGGAAGGGCGAGCAGTACTTC
TRBV6-1	NA	17	TRBJ2-6	many	CASGRRAGPSRANVLTF	TGTGCCAGCGGACGCCGGGCAGGACCCTCTCGGGCCAACGTCCTGACTTTC
TRBV15	NA	13	TRBJ1-1	many	CATSREWAAEAFF	TGTGCCACCAGCAGAGAGTGGGCAGCCGAAGCTTTCTTT
TRBV5-8	NA	15	TRBJ2-1	many	CASSFWRGMSNEQFF	TGTGCCAGCAGCTTTTGGAGGGGAATGAGCAATGAGCAGTTCTTC
TRBV7-3	TRBD1	16	TRBJ2-2	few	CASSLWGQGYTGELFF	TGTGCCAGCAGCCTCTGGGGACAGGGGTACACCGGGGAGCTGTTTTTT
TRBV19	TRBD1	14	TRBJ2-3	NA	CASRDRGRADTQYF	TGTGCCAGTAGGGACAGGGGGCGGGCAGATACGCAGTATTTT
TRBV5-1	TRBD1	15	TRBJ1-1	many	CASSYYRGLGTEAFF	TGCGCCAGCAGCTATTACAGGGGCCTTGGGACTGAAGCTTTCTTT
TRBV6-1	NA	13	TRBJ1-6	many	CASSDRENSPLHF	TGTGCCAGCAGTGACAGGGAGAATTCACCCCTCCACTTT
TRBV20-1	NA	10	TRBJ2-7	NA	CSGRSYEQYF	TGCAGTGGGCGGTCCTACGAGCAGTACTTC
TRBV5-1	TRBD2	16	TRBJ2-1	many	CASSPSSGRAYNEQFF	TGCGCCAGCAGCCCCTCTAGCGGGAGGGCCTACAATGAGCAGTTCTTC
TRBV20-1	NA	16	TRBJ1-6	NA	CSARQGSAAYNSPLHF	TGCAGTGCTAGGCAGGGGTCCGCGGCTTATAATTCACCCCTCCACTTT
TRBV7-9	NA	16	TRBJ2-7	NA	CASSLSRDFQLYEQYF	TGTGCCAGCAGCTTATCGCGGGATTTTCAACTATACGAGCAGTACTTC
TRBV20-1	TRBD2	17	TRBJ2-3	many	CSASSLAGGLRTDTQYF	TGCAGTGCTAGCTCACTAGCGGGAGGATTGCGCACAGATACGCAGTATTTT
TRBV5-1	TRBD2	15	TRBJ2-3	many	CASSTSGASTDTQYF	TGCGCCAGCTCGACTAGCGGGGCTAGCACAGATACGCAGTATTTT
TRBV18	TRBD1	15	TRBJ1-2	many	CASSRESGGGYGYTF	TGTGCCAGCTCACGAGAATCAGGGGGAGGCTATGGCTACACCTTC
TRBV20-1	NA	15	TRBJ2-2	NA	CSAKNGAPDTGELFF	TGCAGTGCTAAAAACGGCGCACCGGACACCGGGGAGCTGTTTTTT
TRBV20-1	NA	11	TRBJ2-5	many	CSAEGGETQYF	TGCAGTGCTGAGGGGGGAGAGACCCAGTACTTC
TRBV6-1	NA	13	TRBJ1-1	NA	CAGRLTTNTEAFF	TGTGCCGGTCGCCTGACAACGAACACTGAAGCTTTCTTT
TRBV28	NA	15	TRBJ1-5	NA	CASSLSLAGNQPQHF	TGTGCCAGCAGTTTATCCCTGGCGGGAAATCAGCCCCAGCATTTT
TRBV10-3	TRBD2	24	TRBJ2-3	NA	CAIRGENSALTLAGGLALTDTQYF	TGTGCCATCAGGGGCGAAAACTCCGCATTAACACTAGCGGGAGGGTTGGCCCTGACAGATACGCAGTATTTT
TRBV2	TRBD1	13	TRBJ2-3	many	CASNRGLADTQYF	TGTGCCAGCAACAGGGGCCTTGCAGATACGCAGTATTTT
TRBV12-3/TRBV12-4	TRBD1	13	TRBJ1-2	many	CASSGTGTYGYTF	TGTGCCAGCAGTGGGACAGGGACCTATGGCTACACCTTC
TRBV12-3/TRBV12-4	NA	15	TRBJ2-1	many	CASRTLGVSYNEQFF	TGTGCCAGCAGGACCCTTGGGGTCTCCTACAATGAGCAGTTCTTC
TRBV28	NA	11	TRBJ2-2	many	CASSLPGELFF	TGCGCCAGCAGCTTGCCCGGGGAGCTGTTTTTT
TRBV3-1	NA	11	TRBJ2-7	many	CASSPGQEQYF	TGTGCCAGCAGCCCCGGACAAGAGCAGTACTTC
TRBV28	TRBD1	16	TRBJ2-2	many	CASSHGTGGWTGELFF	TGTGCCAGCAGCCACGGGACAGGGGGTTGGACCGGGGAGCTGTTTTTT
TRBV20-1	TRBD1	13	TRBJ2-4	many	CSARGQGNDIQYF	TGCAGTGCTAGAGGACAGGGAAATGACATTCAGTACTTC
TRBV11-2	TRBD2	16	TRBJ2-7	many	CASSPRLTSGAYEQYF	TGTGCCAGCAGCCCAAGACTGACTAGCGGAGCCTACGAGCAGTACTTC
TRBV5-1	TRBD1	15	TRBJ2-2	NA	CASGGGQGKTGELFF	TGCGCCAGCGGTGGCGGACAGGGCAAAACCGGGGAGCTGTTTTTT
TRBV24-1	NA	15	TRBJ2-1	many	CATSEQGGFYNEQFF	TGTGCCACCAGTGAACAGGGAGGGTTCTACAATGAGCAGTTCTTC
TRBV2	NA	16	TRBJ2-5	many	CASSVGFSRYQETQYF	TGTGCCAGCAGTGTAGGTTTCAGCCGGTACCAAGAGACCCAGTACTTC
TRBV2	NA	15	TRBJ2-7	many	CASSVGIGWPYEQYF	TGTGCCAGCAGTGTCGGTATCGGGTGGCCCTACGAGCAGTACTTC
TRBV20-1	NA	14	TRBJ1-5	many	CSAIRGFSNQPQHF	TGCAGTGCTATAAGGGGGTTTAGCAATCAGCCCCAGCATTTT
TRBV29-1	TRBD1	16	TRBJ2-2	NA	CSVETRDRGNTGELFF	TGCAGCGTTGAGACTCGGGACAGGGGGAACACCGGGGAGCTGTTTTTT
TRBV5-1	NA	13	TRBJ2-5	many	CASSGGTGETQYF	TGTGCCAGCAGCGGCGGGACTGGCGAGACCCAGTACTTC
TRBV6-1	TRBD2	16	TRBJ2-1	NA	CASSPIGSGGGNEQFF	TGTGCCAGCAGTCCCATAGGGAGCGGGGGGGGCAATGAGCAGTTCTTC
TRBV18	TRBD1	14	TRBJ2-1	many	CASSRDRGNNEQFF	TGTGCCAGCTCCAGGGACAGGGGTAACAATGAGCAGTTCTTC
TRBV5-5	TRBD1	15	TRBJ1-1	NA	CASSAGRGRSTEAFF	TGTGCCAGCAGCGCTGGCAGGGGGCGATCTACTGAAGCTTTCTTT
TRBV2	NA	13	TRBJ1-2	many	CASRTWGNYGYTF	TGTGCCAGCAGGACATGGGGTAACTATGGCTACACCTTC
TRBV11-2	NA	16	TRBJ1-5	many	CASSLDSFYSNQPQHF	TGTGCCAGCAGCTTAGATAGCTTCTATAGCAATCAGCCCCAGCATTTT
TRBV19	NA	12	TRBJ2-7	few	CASMGRGYEQYF	TGTGCCAGTATGGGCAGGGGCTACGAGCAGTACTTC
TRBV5-1	TRBD2	17	TRBJ2-5	many	CASSLAPGGGPTETQYF	TGCGCCAGCAGCTTGGCTCCGGGGGGAGGGCCGACCGAGACCCAGTACTTC
TRBV6-5	NA	14	TRBJ1-5	many	CASSYSAENQPQHF	TGTGCCAGCAGTTACTCGGCAGAGAATCAGCCCCAGCATTTT